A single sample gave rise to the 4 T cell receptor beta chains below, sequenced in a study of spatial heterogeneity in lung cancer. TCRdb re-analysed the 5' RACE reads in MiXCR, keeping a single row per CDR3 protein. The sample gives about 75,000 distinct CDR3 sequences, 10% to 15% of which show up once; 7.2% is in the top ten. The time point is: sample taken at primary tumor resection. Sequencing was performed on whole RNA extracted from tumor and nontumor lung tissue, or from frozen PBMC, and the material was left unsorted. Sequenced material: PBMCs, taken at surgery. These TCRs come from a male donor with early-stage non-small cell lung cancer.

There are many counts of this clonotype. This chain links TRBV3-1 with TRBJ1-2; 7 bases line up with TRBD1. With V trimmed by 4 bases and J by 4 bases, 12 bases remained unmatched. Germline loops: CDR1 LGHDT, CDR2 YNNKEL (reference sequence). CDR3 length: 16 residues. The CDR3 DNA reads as TGTGCCAGCAGCCGAGGAGGGACAGACATTATCTATGGCTACACCTTC. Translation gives CASSRGGTDIIYGYTF.

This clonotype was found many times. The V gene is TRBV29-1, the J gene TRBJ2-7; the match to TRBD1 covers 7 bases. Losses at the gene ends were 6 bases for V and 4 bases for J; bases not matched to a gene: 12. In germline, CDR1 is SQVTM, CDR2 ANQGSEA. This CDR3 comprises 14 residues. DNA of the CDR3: TGCAGCGTCAGACGGGAAGGGGGCCGGTACGAGCAGTACTTC. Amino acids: CSVRREGGRYEQYF.

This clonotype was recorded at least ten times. The CDR3 bases are TGTGCCACCAGCAGCCTGGGGGGACGACGGCAGGGCACAGATACGCAGTATTTT. Residues: CATSSLGGRRQGTDTQYF. The chain recombines TRBV15 with TRBJ2-3; TRBD2 might be the D (6 bases). The CDR3 contains 18 residues. Germline CDR1 is LNHNV and CDR2 is YYDKDF (reference sequence). V lost 3 bases to trimming and J lost 1 base, with 20 bases between them.

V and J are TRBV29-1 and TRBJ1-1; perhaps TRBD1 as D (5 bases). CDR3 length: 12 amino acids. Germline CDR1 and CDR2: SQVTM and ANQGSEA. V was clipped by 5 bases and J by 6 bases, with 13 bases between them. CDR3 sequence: CSVSGGTAEAFF. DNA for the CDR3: TGCAGCGTTTCCGGGGGGACGGCTGAAGCTTTCTTT.